Shown below are 19 T cell receptor beta chains from a single sample sequenced in a study of blood T cell repertoires in COVID-19 (TCRdb year 2020). Library preparation employed the immunoSEQ multiplex PCR assay. TCRdb carries this immuneACCESS record with in-frame sequences only. Its versions omit some clonotypes, under half of them owing to an unresolved V gene in the studies checked, with the rest unexplained. The sample table records about 350,000 clones; approximately 84% of these occur just once. Approximately 0.99% of the sample lies in the top ten. Sample: PBMCs or T cells enriched from blood (not recorded which). The receptors here all came from a woman in her thirties who had recovered from COVID-19.

The chain has TRBV7-8 and TRBJ1-1; unclear D gene. The V end was cut by 6 bases, the J end by 4 bases, with 15 bases between. CDR1 and CDR2 from the germline V gene are SGHVS and FQNEAQ. The CDR3 covers 14 residues. CDR3 amino acids: CASSNSVRSTEAFF. The CDR3 DNA sequence: TGTGCCAGCAGTAACTCCGTCCGGAGCACTGAAGCTTTCTTT.

This clone was seen a single time. This sequence joins TRBV28 and TRBJ2-1, with D tentatively TRBD1 (5 bases). Trimming pared 3 bases from V and 0 bases from J, leaving 9 bases between. Germline CDR1 is MDHEN and CDR2 is SYDVKM. The CDR3 is 15 amino acids. The CDR3 loop is CASSFRASSYNEQFF. The CDR3 DNA sequence: TGTGCCAGCAGTTTCAGGGCGAGCTCCTACAATGAGCAGTTCTTC. Supplemented by reference TRBV28 and TRBJ2-1, the full variable domain reads DVKVTQSSRYLVKRTGEKVFLECVQDMDHENMFWYRQDPGLGLRLIYFSYDVKMKEKGDIPEGYSVSREKKERFSLILESASTNQTSMYLCASSFRASSYNEQFFGPGTRLTVL.

This sequence joins TRBV7-8 and TRBJ1-5; D may be TRBD1 (6 bases). V lost 5 bases, J lost 0 bases, and 20 bases lay in between. The CDR3 has 18 residues. In germline, CDR1 is SGHVS, CDR2 FQNEAQ. The CDR3 coding sequence is TGTGCCAGCAGCCCCGTCCGGGGGGACATTGATAGCAATCAGCCCCAGCATTTT. Its translation is CASSPVRGDIDSNQPQHF.

The CDR3 sequence: CASSQDLTGSYGYTF. The DNA of the CDR3 is TGTGCCAGCAGCCAAGACCTGACAGGTAGCTATGGCTACACCTTC. This chain links TRBV3-1 (or the pseudogene TRBV3-2) with TRBJ1-2; D might be TRBD1 (6 bases). V was clipped by 0 bases and J by 4 bases, with 12 bases between them. This CDR3 is built from 15 residues. Germline loops: CDR1 LGHDT, CDR2 YNNKEL (reference sequence).

This CDR3 is CAIRRGANTEAFF. CDR3 nucleotide sequence: TGTGCCATCCGAAGGGGTGCGAACACTGAAGCTTTCTTT. This chain joins TRBV7-2 and TRBJ1-1; perhaps TRBD1 as D (5 bases). CDR3 length equals 13 residues. The V end was cut by 10 bases, the J end by 1 base, with 13 bases between. Germline V gene data show CDR1 as SGHTA and CDR2 as FQGNSA.

J is TRBJ2-1 and V is TRBV7-9, with 9 bases lining up with TRBD1. The CDR3 consists of 17 residues. Looked up from germline, CDR1 is SEHNR and CDR2 is FQNEAQ (reference sequence). The trim removed 2 bases at V and 12 bases at J, leaving 17 bases unmatched. The CDR3 bases are TGTGCCAGCAGCTTATCAATCGGGACAGGGTTTCCGCCTGGGCAGTTCTTC. Translating gives CASSLSIGTGFPPGQFF.

The sample holds one count of this clone. This rearrangement joins TRBV28 to TRBJ1-4; 9 positions agree with TRBD1. J gave up 5 bases and V 3 bases, and 4 bases lay outside the gene matches. Germline V gene data show CDR1 as MDHEN and CDR2 as SYDVKM. The CDR3 runs to 15 residues. As DNA, the CDR3 is TGTGCCAGCAGTTTCCGGACAGGGGTAAATGAAAAACTGTTTTTT. Protein sequence: CASSFRTGVNEKLFF.

This clone came up once. The rearrangement joins TRBV25-1 to TRBJ1-1, with D possibly being TRBD1 (5 bases). There are 15 residues in the CDR3. Trimming removed 1 base at V and 1 base at J, with 10 bases between. CDR1 is MGHDK and CDR2 is SYGVNS in the germline V gene. CDR3 DNA sequence: TGTGCCAGCAGTGAATTGACAGAGACGAACACTGAAGCTTTCTTT. Translating gives CASSELTETNTEAFF.

This chain links TRBV19 with TRBJ2-3, with D possibly being TRBD2 (7 bases). Trimming took off 2 bases at V and 0 bases at J, with 9 bases between the two ends. In germline, CDR1 is LNHDA, CDR2 SQIVND (reference sequence). This CDR3 contains 15 residues. CDR3 loop: CASSIPGGSTDTQYF. DNA of the CDR3: TGTGCCAGTAGTATACCGGGGGGCAGCACAGATACGCAGTATTTT.

This clone appeared a few times. This sequence joins TRBV25-1 and TRBJ1-3; D is uncertain. V was shortened by 6 bases and J by 3 bases, with 12 bases between the two germline ends. This CDR3 has 14 residues. CDR1 and CDR2 from the germline V gene are MGHDK and SYGVNS. The DNA of the CDR3 is TGTGCCAGCAGGGAGGGAGGATTTGGAAACACCATATATTTT. Protein: CASREGGFGNTIYF. Full variable domain (remainder filled in from reference TRBV25-1 and TRBJ1-3): EADIYQTPRYLVIGTGKKITLECSQTMGHDKMYWYQQDPGMELHLIHYSYGVNSTEKGDLSSESTVSRIRTEHFPLTLESARPSHTSQYLCASREGGFGNTIYFGEGSWLTVV.

This rearrangement joins TRBV5-1 to TRBJ2-7; 9 nucleotides agree with TRBD1. The CDR3 spans 15 residues. Per germline, CDR1 SGHRS and CDR2 YFSETQ. V lost 1 base, J lost 4 bases, and 6 bases stayed unmatched. The CDR3 DNA sequence: TGCGCCAGCAGCTTGACAGGGGGCAGTGGATACGAGCAGTACTTC. It encodes CASSLTGGSGYEQYF.

CDR3 nucleotides: TGTGCCAGCAGCCCCCGTAGTCCCAGGGGGCCAGGAAACACCATATATTTT. Translating it yields CASSPRSPRGPGNTIYF. V gene TRBV7-2 combines with J gene TRBJ1-3, with 8 bases lining up with TRBD1. The CDR3 loop spans 17 amino acids. The V segment lost 5 bases and the J segment 4 bases; nucleotides outside the gene matches: 13. In germline, CDR1 is SGHTA, CDR2 FQGNSA.

The rearrangement uses TRBV7-8 and TRBJ2-7, with D perhaps TRBD1 (5 bases). This CDR3 has 14 amino acids. Trimming removed 3 bases at V and 0 bases at J, with 9 bases between. CDR1 is SGHVS and CDR2 is FQNEAQ in the germline V gene. The CDR3 region is CASSFDRLSYEQYF. CDR3 DNA: TGTGCCAGCAGCTTCGACAGACTCTCCTACGAGCAGTACTTC.

This clone has just a few counts. The CDR3: CASSPTGGLIYEQYF. Written as DNA, the CDR3 is TGTGCCAGCAGCCCGACAGGGGGCCTCATCTACGAGCAGTACTTC. The V and J genes are TRBV11-2 and TRBJ2-7; TRBD1 aligns across 10 bases. CDR1 and CDR2 from the germline V gene are SGHAT and FQNNGV. This CDR3 spans 15 amino acids. With 5 bases clipped from V and 3 bases from J, the junction kept 7 bases outside the gene matches. The variable domain in full, with the rest retrieved from reference TRBV11-2 and TRBJ2-7, is EAGVAQSPRYKIIEKRQSVAFWCNPISGHATLYWYQQILGQGPKLLIQFQNNGVVDDSQLPKDRFSAERLKGVDSTLKIQPAKLEDSAVYLCASSPTGGLIYEQYFGPGTRLTVT.

The CDR3 reads CASSPRRVLNTGELFF. CDR3 DNA sequence: TGTGCCAGCAGCCCCCGGCGGGTCCTGAACACCGGGGAGCTGTTTTTT. This rearrangement joins TRBV28 to TRBJ2-2; weak D call: TRBD2 (5 bases). The germline V gene has CDR1 MDHEN and CDR2 SYDVKM. V shed 6 bases and J shed 1 base, with 15 bases lying between them. This CDR3 region has 16 residues.

The table lists this clone with a count of one. The chain recombines TRBV4-1 with TRBJ1-3; TRBD1 matches at 7 bases. The CDR3 runs to 17 residues. The germline CDR1 and CDR2 sequences are MGHRA and YSYEKL. Trimming at V came to 1 base and at J to 2 bases, leaving 8 bases not matched to a gene. This CDR3 reads CASSQATGSIAGNTIYF. CDR3 DNA: TGCGCCAGCAGCCAAGCGACAGGGTCGATCGCTGGAAACACCATATATTTT.

This chain connects TRBV5-1 to TRBJ1-1; maybe TRBD1 (6 bases). Germline V gene lookup returns CDR1 SGHRS and CDR2 YFSETQ. The CDR3 has 16 amino acids. The V gene lost 0 bases and the J gene lost 0 bases, with 12 bases spanning the gap. The CDR3 region is CASSLAGRGMNTEAFF. The CDR3, as DNA: TGCGCCAGCAGCTTGGCCGGCAGGGGTATGAACACTGAAGCTTTCTTT.

The CDR3 DNA sequence: TGTGCCAGCGGCCCTGGAAGGACAGGGGTTACCTACGAGCAGTACTTC. Protein sequence: CASGPGRTGVTYEQYF. The chain combines TRBV2 with TRBJ2-7; 9 bases line up with TRBD1. The CDR3 covers 16 residues. From germline, CDR1 is SNHLY and CDR2 FYNNEI. With 8 bases clipped from V and 2 bases from J, the junction kept 13 bases outside the gene matches.

This chain joins TRBV7-9 and TRBJ1-2; 8 bases match TRBD1. The CDR3 is 17 residues long. Germline-derived CDR1 and CDR2 are SEHNR and FQNEAQ (reference sequence). The J segment lost 3 bases and the V segment lost 5 bases, leaving 14 bases of the junction unmatched. The CDR3 spells CASSPTGHRGVDYGYTF. CDR3 sequence (DNA): TGTGCCAGCAGCCCCACGGGGCACAGGGGGGTCGACTATGGCTACACCTTC. Based on the CDR3 plus reference TRBV7-9 and TRBJ1-2, the full variable domain is DTGVSQNPRHKITKRGQNVTFRCDPISEHNRLYWYRQTLGQGPEFLTYFQNEAQLEKSRLLSDRFSAERPKGSFSTLEIQRTEQGDSAMYLCASSPTGHRGVDYGYTFGSGTRLTVV.